This T cell receptor (beta chain) is drawn from a study of CD8+CD57+ T cells in acquired aplastic anemia. Study context: The mean DNA yield obtained from sorted CD4+ and CD8+ cells came to about 3.2 ug.

A remark on this clonotype: What it binds is unknown.

This CDR3 region has 15 residues. Germline V lookup: CDR1 WNHNN, CDR2 SYGVQD (reference sequence). V was cut by 6 bases and J by 3 bases, with 17 bases left in between. Selection for sequencing was limited to patients who had shown CD8+CD57+ cell expansion by flow cytometry. All patients had severe acquired aplastic anemia. Blood samples were obtained from patients who had received no prior therapy. Whole-study findings and limits: Between patients and controls, CD8+ Simpson's diversity did not vary significantly.

It was genomic DNA that served as the template for profiling TCR beta VDJ and CDR3. TCRdb fed the reads into MiXCR, producing one record per CDR3 protein. The sample records 150,000 to 200,000 distinct CDR3 sequences, over 55% being singletons. The clonotype originates from a human donor with aplastic anemia. This chain connects TRBV10-1 to TRBJ1-1; D not certain. The specimen was sorted CD4+, CD8+, or CD8+CD57+ T cells (not recorded which) from PBMCs. CDR3 protein: CASSLRRGRDTEAFF. In DNA form, the CDR3 reads TGCGCCAGCAGCCTCAGGAGAGGTCGAGACACTGAAGCTTTCTTT.